Each of the 17 T cell receptor beta chains below was sequenced from the same sample in a study of CXCR3-negative and CXCR3-positive naive CD8 T cells. The study made its TRB cDNA libraries by 5' RACE, adding UMI labels. TCRdb reprocessed the 5' RACE reads, with one entry per CDR3 protein and no DNA. The sample's table shows over 20,000 distinct CDR3 sequences. The sequenced sample was naive CXCR3- CD8+ T cells from blood. Noted subset: CD45RO-CCR7+CD27+CD95- naive CD8+ T cells lacking CXCR3 (TNR3-). The receptors were gathered from a human donor in good health. Some clones in this sample may be carry-over from other donors' samples.

V gene TRBV7-9 combines with J gene TRBJ2-1. CDR1 is SEHNR, CDR2 FQNEAQ, per germline (reference sequence). The CDR3 totals 13 residues. The chain's CDR3 is CASSLTPNNEQFF. Supplemented by reference TRBV7-9 and TRBJ2-1, the full variable domain reads DTGVSQNPRHKITKRGQNVTFRCDPISEHNRLYWYRQTLGQGPEFLTYFQNEAQLEKSRLLSDRFSAERPKGSFSTLEIQRTEQGDSAMYLCASSLTPNNEQFFGPGTRLTVL.

CDR3 loop: CASTGRYTSTDTQYF. J is TRBJ2-3 and V is TRBV27; lacking DNA, the TRBD2 call made by TCRdb goes unchecked. The CDR3 runs to 15 residues. Germline CDR1 is MNHEY and CDR2 is SMNVEV (reference sequence).

The rearrangement joins TRBV7-8 to TRBJ1-5. The CDR3 totals 13 residues. The V gene's germline CDR1 is SGHVS and CDR2 FQNEAQ. This CDR3 reads CASSLPGDQPQHF. Full variable domain (outside the CDR3, taken from reference TRBV7-8 and TRBJ1-5): GAGVSQSPRYKVAKRGQDVALRCDPISGHVSLFWYQQALGQGPEFLTYFQNEAQLDKSGLPSDRFFAERPEGSVSTLKIQRTQQEDSAVYLCASSLPGDQPQHFGDGTRLSIL.

The chain combines TRBV6-5 with TRBJ1-2; without DNA, the TCRdb call of TRBD1 cannot be checked. The V gene's germline CDR1 is MNHEY and CDR2 SVGAGI. The CDR3 is 15 residues long. The CDR3 spells CASSYSSPGAYGYTF.

This rearrangement joins TRBV29-1 to TRBJ2-2; TCRdb returns TRBD1, unconfirmable since there is no DNA. The germline V gene has CDR1 SQVTM and CDR2 ANQGSEA. This CDR3 comprises 15 residues. CDR3 region: CSVVSQGMDTGELFF.

The chain carries TRBV7-8 and TRBJ1-4; TCRdb picks TRBD1, but there is no DNA to check that call. There are 16 residues in the CDR3. Germline CDR1 SGHVS, CDR2 FQNEAQ. The CDR3 region is CASSLQGPATNEKLFF.

The chain recombines TRBV4-2 with TRBJ2-7. CDR1 LGHNA and CDR2 YNFKEQ come from the germline V gene. CDR3 size: 12 residues. This CDR3 reads CASSQGTYEQYF.

This chain connects TRBV6-2 or TRBV6-3 to TRBJ1-1; checking the TCRdb D call of TRBD1 is not possible without DNA. The CDR3 has 15 residues. Germline lookup yields CDR1 MNHEY and CDR2 SVGEGT. The chain's CDR3 is CASSPGQGAWGEAFF.

CDR3 amino acids: CASSLAEGGAGREQFF. V usage is TRBV6-2 or TRBV6-3 and J usage is TRBJ2-1; TCRdb picks TRBD1, but there is no DNA to check that call. The CDR3 has 16 amino acids. The germline V gene encodes CDR1 MNHEY and CDR2 SVGEGT.

The chain carries TRBV12-3 or TRBV12-4 and TRBJ1-5; TCRdb reports TRBD1, a call that lacks DNA to check it against. The length of the CDR3 is 15 residues. The CDR3 here is CASSLLGAAVQPQHF.

The rearrangement links TRBV29-1 to TRBJ2-1; TCRdb returns TRBD2, unconfirmable since there is no DNA. The CDR3 extends over 12 amino acids. Per germline, CDR1 SQVTM and CDR2 ANQGSEA. Here the CDR3 reads CSVGLAGVEQFF.

The chain combines TRBV25-1 with TRBJ2-5; there is no DNA to check the TCRdb D call of TRBD2. Germline lookup yields CDR1 MGHDK and CDR2 SYGVNS. The CDR3 length is 14 residues. The CDR3 region is CASSEWRGGETQYF.

This chain uses TRBV9 with TRBJ2-1. The CDR3 sequence is 12 residues long. Germline V gene data show CDR1 as SGDLS and CDR2 as YYNGEE. The CDR3 sequence is CASSADGRSQFF.

This chain links TRBV29-1 with TRBJ2-2; the D call of TRBD1 rests on TCRdb alone, since no DNA is present to check it. CDR1 SQVTM and CDR2 ANQGSEA come from the germline V gene. The CDR3 runs 12 residues. The CDR3 here is CSVTGPTGELFF.

This chain uses TRBV5-6 with TRBJ2-5; the TCRdb call, TRBD2, lacks DNA for checking. CDR1 and CDR2 from the germline V gene are SGHDT and YYEEEE. The CDR3 runs to 16 residues. CDR3 region: CASSNGVWLAKETQYF.

The chain recombines TRBV5-1 with TRBJ2-3; the TRBD1 assignment by TCRdb is unverifiable without DNA. This CDR3 region has 11 residues. Germline CDR1 reads SGHRS; CDR2 reads YFSETQ. The CDR3 region is CASSPSGVQYF.

The chain carries TRBV7-6 and TRBJ2-7; the D call of TRBD1 rests on TCRdb alone, since no DNA is present to check it. CDR1 SGHVS and CDR2 FNYEAQ come from the germline V gene. This CDR3 region has 14 residues. The CDR3 is CASSLSPSTYEQYF. The full variable domain, rest sourced from reference TRBV7-6 and TRBJ2-7, is GAGVSQSPRYKVTKRGQDVALRCDPISGHVSLYWYRQALGQGPEFLTYFNYEAQQDKSGLPNDRFSAERPEGSISTLTIQRTEQRDSAMYRCASSLSPSTYEQYFGPGTRLTVT.